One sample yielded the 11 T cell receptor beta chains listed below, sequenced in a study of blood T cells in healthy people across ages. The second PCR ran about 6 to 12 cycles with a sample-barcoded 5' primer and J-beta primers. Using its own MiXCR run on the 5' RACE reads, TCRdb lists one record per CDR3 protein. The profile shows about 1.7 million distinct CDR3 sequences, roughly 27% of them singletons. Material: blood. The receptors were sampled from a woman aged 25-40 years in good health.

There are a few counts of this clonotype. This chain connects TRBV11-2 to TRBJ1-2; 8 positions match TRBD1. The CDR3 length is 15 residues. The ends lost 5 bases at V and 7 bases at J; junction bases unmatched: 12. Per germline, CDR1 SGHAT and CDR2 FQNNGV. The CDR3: CASSRTTGDQSGYTF. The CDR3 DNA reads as TGTGCCAGCAGCAGAACGACAGGGGACCAGTCTGGCTACACCTTC.

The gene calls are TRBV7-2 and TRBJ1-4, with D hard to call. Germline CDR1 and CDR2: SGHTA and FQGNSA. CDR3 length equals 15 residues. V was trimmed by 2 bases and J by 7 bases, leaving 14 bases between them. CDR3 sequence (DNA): TGTGCCAGCAGCTTATGGCCCTCCCTGGGTGAAAAACTGTTTTTT. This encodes CASSLWPSLGEKLFF.

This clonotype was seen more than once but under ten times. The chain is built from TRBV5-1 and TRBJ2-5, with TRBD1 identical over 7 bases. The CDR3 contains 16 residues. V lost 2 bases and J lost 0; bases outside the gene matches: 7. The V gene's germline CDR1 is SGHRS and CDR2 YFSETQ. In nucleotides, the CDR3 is TGCGCCAGCAGCTTCACAGGGGTAAAGTACCAAGAGACCCAGTACTTC. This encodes CASSFTGVKYQETQYF.

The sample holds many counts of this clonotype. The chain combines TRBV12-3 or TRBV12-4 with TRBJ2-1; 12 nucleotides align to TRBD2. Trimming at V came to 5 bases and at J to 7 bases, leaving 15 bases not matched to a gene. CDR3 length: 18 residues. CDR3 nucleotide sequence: TGTGCCAGCAGTCTGGGACTAGCGGGCTCGGGGGCGTTAAATGAGCAGTTCTTC. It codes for CASSLGLAGSGALNEQFF.

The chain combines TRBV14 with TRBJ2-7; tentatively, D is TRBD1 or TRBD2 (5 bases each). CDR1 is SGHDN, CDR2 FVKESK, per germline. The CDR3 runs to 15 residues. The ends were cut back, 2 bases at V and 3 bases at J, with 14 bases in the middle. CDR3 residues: CASSQTGTYCYEQYF. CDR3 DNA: TGTGCCAGCAGCCAAACCGGGACCTATTGCTACGAGCAGTACTTC.

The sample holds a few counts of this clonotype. The CDR3 DNA is TGTGCCAGCAGCCTAGAGATTGGGCGGGGCTATAATGAGCAGTTCTTC. Its translation is CASSLEIGRGYNEQFF. V is TRBV11-1 and J is TRBJ2-1; D may be TRBD2 (6 bases). The germline V gene encodes CDR1 SGHAT and CDR2 FQDESV (reference sequence). V was pared by 5 bases and J by 7 bases, with 21 bases between. The CDR3 has 16 amino acids.

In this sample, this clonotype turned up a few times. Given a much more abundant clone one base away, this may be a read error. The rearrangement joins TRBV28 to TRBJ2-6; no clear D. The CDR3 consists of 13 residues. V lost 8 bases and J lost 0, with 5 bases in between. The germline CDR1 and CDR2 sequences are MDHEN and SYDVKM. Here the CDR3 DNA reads TGTGCCAGCGGCCGCTCTGGGGCCAACGTCCTGACTTTC. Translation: CASGRSGANVLTF.

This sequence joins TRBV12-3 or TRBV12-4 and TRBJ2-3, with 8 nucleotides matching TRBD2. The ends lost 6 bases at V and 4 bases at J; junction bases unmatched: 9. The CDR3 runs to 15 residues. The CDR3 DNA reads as TGTGCCAGCAGGCGGGGGGCTAGCGGCGCAGATACGCAGTATTTT. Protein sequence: CASRRGASGADTQYF.

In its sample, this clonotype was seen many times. CDR3 DNA: TGTGCCAGCAGCTCCCGACAATCCCGCACGGAGCAGTACTTC. Protein: CASSSRQSRTEQYF. The chain is built from TRBV7-9 and TRBJ2-7, with D unclear. CDR1 is SEHNR and CDR2 is FQNEAQ in the germline V gene (reference sequence). Between the trimmed V and J ends, which lost 4 bases and 7 bases, there was a span of 17 bases. This CDR3 contains 14 residues. The full variable domain, with the rest looked up from reference TRBV7-9 and TRBJ2-7, is DTGVSQNPRHKITKRGQNVTFRCDPISEHNRLYWYRQTLGQGPEFLTYFQNEAQLEKSRLLSDRFSAERPKGSFSTLEIQRTEQGDSAMYLCASSSRQSRTEQYFGPGTRLTVT.

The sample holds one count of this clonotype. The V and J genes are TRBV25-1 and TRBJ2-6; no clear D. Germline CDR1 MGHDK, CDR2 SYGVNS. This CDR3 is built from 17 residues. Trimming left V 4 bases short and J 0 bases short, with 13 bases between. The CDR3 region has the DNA TGTGCCAGCAGTGGAACAGTCCGCCCCTCTGGGGCCAACGTCCTGACTTTC. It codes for CASSGTVRPSGANVLTF. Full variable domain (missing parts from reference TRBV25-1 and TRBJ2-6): EADIYQTPRYLVIGTGKKITLECSQTMGHDKMYWYQQDPGMELHLIHYSYGVNSTEKGDLSSESTVSRIRTEHFPLTLESARPSHTSQYLCASSGTVRPSGANVLTFGAGSRLTVL.

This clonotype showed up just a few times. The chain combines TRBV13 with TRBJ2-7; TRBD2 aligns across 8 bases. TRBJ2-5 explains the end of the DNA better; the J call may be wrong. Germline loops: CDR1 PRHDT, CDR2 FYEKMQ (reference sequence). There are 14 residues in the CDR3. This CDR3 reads CASSLPGGLETQYF. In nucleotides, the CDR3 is TGTGCCAGCAGCTTACCGGGGGGGCTAGAGACCCAGTACTTC.